These T cell receptor beta chains were read from a single sample in a study of OX40 agonist ivuxolimab in advanced cancers. The protocol was immunoSEQ multiplex PCR, while the TCRdb copy is restricted to in-frame clones and leaves out a portion. This sample carries around 100,000 clones, roughly 90% of them seen once, and the ten largest clones take roughly 0.17%. The specimen was CD4+ or CD8+ T cells sorted from blood, collected in a trial of the OX40 agonist ivuxolimab. Every receptor here comes from an adult with an advanced solid tumor such as melanoma, head and neck, liver or kidney cancer. The CDR3 runs from the conserved cysteine through the conserved F or W. A D gene is named only where the DNA matches it firmly. Some rows have no size entry. The others give once, few or many, or a class for an expanded clone.

v_gene: TRBV19
d_gene: TRBD1
abundance: few
j_gene: TRBJ1-1
CDR3nt: TGTGCCAGTAGTACCGCCCCTACAGGGGTTGGGACTGAAGCTTTCTTT
CDR3aa: CASSTAPTGVGTEAFF

v_gene: TRBV5-1
d_gene: TRBD1
abundance: .
j_gene: TRBJ1-1
CDR3nt: TGCGCCAGCAGCTTGGGCGGACAGGGGAACACTGAAGCTTTCTTT
CDR3aa: CASSLGGQGNTEAFF

v_gene: TRBV2
d_gene: .
abundance: once
j_gene: TRBJ2-7
CDR3nt: TGTGCCAGCATGTCAGGGGCTAATTCCTACGAGCAGTACTTC
CDR3aa: CASMSGANSYEQYF

v_gene: TRBV10-3
d_gene: TRBD1
abundance: .
j_gene: TRBJ1-2
CDR3nt: TGTGCCATCAGTCGACAGGGATCCAACTATGGCTACACCTTC
CDR3aa: CAISRQGSNYGYTF

v_gene: TRBV6-5
d_gene: .
abundance: .
j_gene: TRBJ1-6
CDR3nt: TGTGCCAGCAGTCCAGGGAGCTCCTATAATTCACCCCTCCACTTT
CDR3aa: CASSPGSSYNSPLHF

v_gene: TRBV5-4
d_gene: .
abundance: .
j_gene: TRBJ2-5
CDR3nt: TGTGCCAGCAGCTTGGATCCCGGAGAGACCCAGTACTTC
CDR3aa: CASSLDPGETQYF

v_gene: TRBV5-4
d_gene: .
abundance: .
j_gene: TRBJ2-7
CDR3nt: TGTGCCAGCAGCTTGCCAGGCCTCTACGAGCAGTACTTC
CDR3aa: CASSLPGLYEQYF

v_gene: TRBV5-1
d_gene: TRBD2
abundance: once
j_gene: TRBJ2-2
CDR3nt: TGCGCCAGCAGTCCGGAACCGGGACTAGTTTCCGCCGGGGAGCTGTTTTTT
CDR3aa: CASSPEPGLVSAGELFF

v_gene: TRBV5-1
d_gene: .
abundance: few
j_gene: TRBJ2-5
CDR3nt: TGCGCCAGCAGCGGAAACCAGGGGAAGACCCAGTACTTC
CDR3aa: CASSGNQGKTQYF

v_gene: TRBV5-8
d_gene: TRBD1
abundance: .
j_gene: TRBJ1-5
CDR3nt: TGTGCCAGCAGCACGACAGGGTTCGGGCAGCCCCAGCATTTT
CDR3aa: CASSTTGFGQPQHF

v_gene: TRBV5-1
d_gene: .
abundance: .
j_gene: TRBJ2-5
CDR3nt: TGCGCCAGCAGAAACTCTATACAAGAGACCCAGTACTTC
CDR3aa: CASRNSIQETQYF

v_gene: TRBV29-1
d_gene: .
abundance: once
j_gene: TRBJ2-5
CDR3nt: TGCAGCGTTGATGACAGTTGGAGGGGTACCCAGTACTTC
CDR3aa: CSVDDSWRGTQYF

v_gene: TRBV19
d_gene: .
abundance: .
j_gene: TRBJ1-2
CDR3nt: TGCATACCAGTCGATGGCTACACCTTC
CDR3aa: CIPVDGYTF

v_gene: TRBV19
d_gene: .
abundance: .
j_gene: TRBJ2-5
CDR3nt: TGTGCCAGTAGTATAAGGGGGGCCGACAGGGATGGCGAGACCCAGTACTTC
CDR3aa: CASSIRGADRDGETQYF

v_gene: TRBV5-1
d_gene: TRBD1
abundance: .
j_gene: TRBJ1-1
CDR3nt: TGCGCCAGCAGCCAACAGGGGAGAACTGAAGCTTTCTTT
CDR3aa: CASSQQGRTEAFF

v_gene: TRBV23-1
d_gene: TRBD1
abundance: .
j_gene: TRBJ2-3
CDR3nt: TGCGCCAGCAGTCAACACAGGGGGCCCTGCGCAGATACGCAGTATTTT
CDR3aa: CASSQHRGPCADTQYF

v_gene: TRBV21-1
d_gene: .
abundance: .
j_gene: TRBJ2-5
CDR3nt: TGTGCCAGCAGCAAGGGGACCCAGTACTTC
CDR3aa: CASSKGTQYF

v_gene: TRBV5-1
d_gene: .
abundance: .
j_gene: TRBJ1-4
CDR3nt: TGCGCCAGCAGCTTGTCCGGAAGGGGTACCTTAGATGAAAAACTGTTTTTT
CDR3aa: CASSLSGRGTLDEKLFF

v_gene: TRBV5-1
d_gene: .
abundance: few
j_gene: TRBJ1-1
CDR3nt: TGCGCCAGCAGCTTGGGGAATGGTGACACTGAAGCTTTCTTT
CDR3aa: CASSLGNGDTEAFF

v_gene: TRBV9
d_gene: .
abundance: .
j_gene: TRBJ2-1
CDR3nt: TGTGCCAGCAGCGTAGGTCCATCCGGCGGGTACAATGAGCAGTTCTTC
CDR3aa: CASSVGPSGGYNEQFF

v_gene: TRBV5-4
d_gene: .
abundance: .
j_gene: TRBJ2-6
CDR3nt: TGTGCCAGCAGCCTGGCCTGGGGCTCTGGGGCCAACGTCCTGACTTTC
CDR3aa: CASSLAWGSGANVLTF

v_gene: TRBV30
d_gene: TRBD1
abundance: .
j_gene: TRBJ1-5
CDR3nt: TGTGCCTGGAGTGGGAGACAGGGAAGTCGTCAGCCCCAGCATTTT
CDR3aa: CAWSGRQGSRQPQHF

v_gene: TRBV11-2
d_gene: .
abundance: .
j_gene: TRBJ2-3
CDR3nt: TGTGCCAGCAGCCCTGGGATTAGCACAGATACGCAGTATTTT
CDR3aa: CASSPGISTDTQYF

v_gene: TRBV9
d_gene: .
abundance: .
j_gene: TRBJ2-3
CDR3nt: TGTGCCAGCAGCGTTGAACAGCGGACAGATACGCAGTATTTT
CDR3aa: CASSVEQRTDTQYF

v_gene: TRBV5-6
d_gene: .
abundance: once
j_gene: TRBJ2-7
CDR3nt: TGTGCCAGCAGCTTGGAAGGGATTTCCTACGAGCAGTACTTC
CDR3aa: CASSLEGISYEQYF

v_gene: TRBV5-1
d_gene: .
abundance: .
j_gene: TRBJ2-1
CDR3nt: TGCGCCAGCAGCTCCCAGGGTTCTTACAATGAGCAGTTCTTC
CDR3aa: CASSSQGSYNEQFF

v_gene: TRBV6-4
d_gene: TRBD2
abundance: .
j_gene: TRBJ2-1
CDR3nt: TGTGCCAGCAGTCGCTTCCCGCCCGGGACTAGCAGGGACAATGAGCAGTTCTTC
CDR3aa: CASSRFPPGTSRDNEQFF

v_gene: TRBV30
d_gene: TRBD1
abundance: once
j_gene: TRBJ1-2
CDR3nt: TGTGCCTGGACCCTACAGGGGGGGGCTTATGGCTACACCTTC
CDR3aa: CAWTLQGGAYGYTF

v_gene: TRBV19
d_gene: .
abundance: .
j_gene: TRBJ1-5
CDR3nt: TGTGCCAGTACCCCCCTTGGGACAAGTAGCAATCAGCCCCAGCATTTT
CDR3aa: CASTPLGTSSNQPQHF

v_gene: TRBV15
d_gene: TRBD2
abundance: .
j_gene: TRBJ2-2
CDR3nt: TGTGCCACCAGCAGAGCAGCGGGGGTCAACACCGGGGAGCTGTTTTTT
CDR3aa: CATSRAAGVNTGELFF

v_gene: TRBV14
d_gene: TRBD1
abundance: once
j_gene: TRBJ1-1
CDR3nt: TGTGCCAGCAGCTCCCGGACAGGGGGCCAAACTGAAGCTTTCTTT
CDR3aa: CASSSRTGGQTEAFF

v_gene: TRBV6-5
d_gene: TRBD2
abundance: .
j_gene: TRBJ2-5
CDR3nt: TGTGCCAGCAGTATACGGCGGGGGGACCGGGAGACCCAGTACTTC
CDR3aa: CASSIRRGDRETQYF

v_gene: TRBV4-2
d_gene: .
abundance: .
j_gene: TRBJ2-5
CDR3nt: TGTGCCAGCAGCCAGGAGGGGAAAGGGGGCTTAGAGACCCAGTACTTC
CDR3aa: CASSQEGKGGLETQYF

v_gene: TRBV11-2
d_gene: .
abundance: .
j_gene: TRBJ2-1
CDR3nt: TGTGCCAGCAGCTTGCTGGGTTTAACCAATGAGCAGTTCTTC
CDR3aa: CASSLLGLTNEQFF

v_gene: TRBV6-6
d_gene: TRBD2
abundance: .
j_gene: TRBJ2-7
CDR3nt: TGTGCCAGCAGTTACTCCGATAGCGGGGGAGATCGGTACTTC
CDR3aa: CASSYSDSGGDRYF

v_gene: TRBV6-5
d_gene: .
abundance: .
j_gene: TRBJ2-7
CDR3nt: TGTGCCAGCAGGATGGGACTTAGCTCCTACGAGCAGTACTTC
CDR3aa: CASRMGLSSYEQYF

v_gene: TRBV7-9
d_gene: TRBD2
abundance: .
j_gene: TRBJ2-7
CDR3nt: TGTGCCAGCTCCCGAGCGGCTAGCGGGAGTGGGGCCTACGAGCAGTACTTC
CDR3aa: CASSRAASGSGAYEQYF

v_gene: TRBV2
d_gene: .
abundance: .
j_gene: TRBJ2-1
CDR3nt: TGTGCCAGCAGTGAGAGTGTTCGCCGGCAGTTCTTC
CDR3aa: CASSESVRRQFF

v_gene: TRBV29-1
d_gene: .
abundance: .
j_gene: TRBJ1-1
CDR3nt: TGCAGCGTTGGGGGGAACATGAACACTGAAGCTTTCTTT
CDR3aa: CSVGGNMNTEAFF

v_gene: TRBV28
d_gene: .
abundance: .
j_gene: TRBJ1-2
CDR3nt: TGTGCCAGCTTTTATTATGGCTACACCTTC
CDR3aa: CASFYYGYTF

v_gene: TRBV29-1
d_gene: TRBD1
abundance: .
j_gene: TRBJ2-3
CDR3nt: TGCAGCGTTGAACCGGGACAGGGGCTCACAGATACGCAGTATTTT
CDR3aa: CSVEPGQGLTDTQYF

v_gene: TRBV7-2
d_gene: .
abundance: .
j_gene: TRBJ1-5
CDR3nt: TGTGCCAGCAGCTTAGGGGGGGCTTATCAGCCCCAGCATTTT
CDR3aa: CASSLGGAYQPQHF

v_gene: TRBV14
d_gene: .
abundance: few
j_gene: TRBJ1-6
CDR3nt: TGTGCCAGCAGCCAGGCATTGGGAAGGAATTCACCCCTCCACTTT
CDR3aa: CASSQALGRNSPLHF

v_gene: TRBV12-5
d_gene: TRBD1
abundance: .
j_gene: TRBJ2-3
CDR3nt: TGTGCTAGTGGTTCTGGACAGGGGGCGAGAGATACGCAGTATTTT
CDR3aa: CASGSGQGARDTQYF

v_gene: TRBV10-3
d_gene: TRBD2
abundance: .
j_gene: TRBJ2-7
CDR3nt: TGTGCCATCAGTCGGACTAGCGGCTACGAGCAGTACTTC
CDR3aa: CAISRTSGYEQYF

v_gene: TRBV2
d_gene: .
abundance: .
j_gene: TRBJ2-5
CDR3nt: TGTGCCAGCAGTGAAACCTGGGAAGAGACCCAGTACTTC
CDR3aa: CASSETWEETQYF

v_gene: TRBV28
d_gene: .
abundance: .
j_gene: TRBJ2-7
CDR3nt: TGTGCCAGCAGTCAACCCGGGTCTGGGGGAGGCTACGAGCAGTACTTC
CDR3aa: CASSQPGSGGGYEQYF

v_gene: TRBV11-2
d_gene: .
abundance: .
j_gene: TRBJ1-6
CDR3nt: TGTGCCAGCAGCTCCCTACAGGGCGGGCATTCACCCCTCCACTTT
CDR3aa: CASSSLQGGHSPLHF

v_gene: TRBV5-1
d_gene: TRBD1
abundance: .
j_gene: TRBJ1-2
CDR3nt: TGCGCCAGCAGCTCGGAGGGGATTCCGGGACAGATTAACTATGGCTACACCTTC
CDR3aa: CASSSEGIPGQINYGYTF

v_gene: TRBV7-3
d_gene: .
abundance: once
j_gene: TRBJ2-1
CDR3nt: TGTGCCAGCAGCCCCGCTGGAGAATCCTACAATGAGCAGTTCTTC
CDR3aa: CASSPAGESYNEQFF

v_gene: TRBV7-9
d_gene: TRBD1
abundance: .
j_gene: TRBJ2-1
CDR3nt: TGTGCCAGCAGCTCGGGACAGGGAGGTTACAATGAGCAGTTCTTC
CDR3aa: CASSSGQGGYNEQFF

v_gene: TRBV30
d_gene: TRBD1
abundance: .
j_gene: TRBJ1-6
CDR3nt: TGTGCCTGGAGTACAGGGGGCGCTTTGTTGTTTAATTCACCCCTCCACTTT
CDR3aa: CAWSTGGALLFNSPLHF

v_gene: TRBV6-6
d_gene: TRBD2
abundance: .
j_gene: TRBJ2-3
CDR3nt: TGTGCCAGCACCCGGACCGGGACTAGCCTCCATACGCAGTATTTT
CDR3aa: CASTRTGTSLHTQYF

v_gene: TRBV14
d_gene: TRBD2
abundance: .
j_gene: TRBJ2-1
CDR3nt: TGTGCCAGCAGCCAACGTACGGGGGGAAACAATGAGCAGTTCTTC
CDR3aa: CASSQRTGGNNEQFF